Below, 11 T cell receptor beta chains from the same sample are listed, as sequenced in a study of OX40 agonist ivuxolimab in advanced cancers. The assay was immunoSEQ multiplex PCR, and TCRdb's table has in-frame clones only and misses some. Among approximately 49,000 clones listed, 75% to 90% were seen once. The specimen comprised CD4+ or CD8+ T cells sorted from blood, sampled in a trial of the OX40 agonist ivuxolimab. Receptor source: an adult with an advanced solid tumor such as melanoma, head and neck, liver or kidney cancer.

V is TRBV5-1 and J is TRBJ1-1; a weak D match, TRBD1 (5 bases). Trimming cost V 2 bases and J 6 bases, with 11 bases left between them. CDR3 length: 13 residues. Germline V gene lookup returns CDR1 SGHRS and CDR2 YFSETQ. CDR3 coding DNA: TGCGCCAGCAGCTTAGGAGGGGCGCCTGAAGCTTTCTTT. Translating it yields CASSLGGAPEAFF.

The V gene is TRBV13, the J gene TRBJ2-7; no definite D call. The germline V gene encodes CDR1 PRHDT and CDR2 FYEKMQ (reference sequence). The CDR3 is made up of 13 amino acids. The germline V and J ends were trimmed by 5 bases and 3 bases, with 11 bases remaining between them. Here the CDR3 DNA reads TGTGCCAGCAGCACCCCTGGAAGCTACGAGCAGTACTTC. As protein: CASSTPGSYEQYF.

This chain links TRBV6-1 with TRBJ1-1; D may be TRBD1 (6 bases). The V and J ends lost 6 bases and 5 bases respectively, with 13 bases between them. This CDR3 region has 13 residues. Germline V CDR1 and CDR2: MNHNS, SASEGT. This CDR3 is CASSPEGETEAFF. Here the CDR3 DNA reads TGTGCCAGCAGCCCAGAGGGGGAAACTGAAGCTTTCTTT.

V usage is TRBV4-1 and J usage is TRBJ1-2; 11 bases fit TRBD1. The CDR3 covers 15 residues. Per germline, CDR1 MGHRA and CDR2 YSYEKL. With V trimmed by 2 bases and J by 2 bases, 1 base remained unmatched. The CDR3 here is CASSQRTGGNYGYTF. The CDR3 DNA follows: TGCGCCAGCAGCCAACGGACAGGGGGCAACTATGGCTACACCTTC.

This sequence joins TRBV30 and TRBJ2-7; TRBD1 matches 7 bases. Germline loops: CDR1 GTSNPN, CDR2 SVGIG (reference sequence). Unmatched junction bases numbered 9, after V lost 1 base and J lost 3 bases. The CDR3 has 15 amino acids. The CDR3 is CAWSEGTGANYEQYF. CDR3 coding DNA: TGTGCCTGGAGTGAAGGAACAGGGGCGAACTACGAGCAGTACTTC.

The CDR3 region has the DNA TGTGCCAGCAGCTTATCCGAGGGACTCACAGATACGCAGTATTTT. The encoded protein is CASSLSEGLTDTQYF. The J gene is TRBJ2-3, the V gene TRBV7-9, with D possibly matching TRBD2 (6 bases). With 2 bases removed from V and 2 bases from J, the gap between germline ends came to 11 bases. The length of the CDR3 is 15 residues. Germline V gene lookup returns CDR1 SEHNR and CDR2 FQNEAQ (reference sequence).

The chain employs TRBV5-4 and TRBJ2-5; 10 bases are a match to TRBD2. V lost 0 bases to trimming and J lost 4 bases; unmatched junction nucleotides: 3. CDR3 size: 15 residues. Germline CDR1 reads SGHNT; CDR2 reads YYREEE (reference sequence). The CDR3, as DNA: TGTGCCAGCAGCTTGGTGGCTAGCGGGGGAGAGACCCAGTACTTC. Translated: CASSLVASGGETQYF.

This chain connects TRBV27 to TRBJ1-6; maybe TRBD1 (5 bases). Trimming took off 4 bases at V and 0 bases at J, with 13 bases between the two ends. Germline V gives CDR1 MNHEY, CDR2 SMNVEV (reference sequence). The CDR3 is 17 residues long. The CDR3 spells CASSSITGDSYNSPLHF. The CDR3 DNA follows: TGTGCCAGCAGTTCCATAACAGGAGACTCCTATAATTCACCCCTCCACTTT.

The rearrangement links TRBV7-9 to TRBJ2-5; a possible D gene is TRBD1 (5 bases). From germline, CDR1 is SEHNR and CDR2 FQNEAQ (reference sequence). The CDR3 spans 15 residues. The ends were cut back, 2 bases at V and 2 bases at J, with 12 bases in the middle. CDR3 region: CASSLSAGRQETQYF. CDR3 bases: TGTGCCAGCAGCTTATCGGCAGGGCGGCAAGAGACCCAGTACTTC. The whole variable domain, filled in from reference TRBV7-9 and TRBJ2-5, reads DTGVSQNPRHKITKRGQNVTFRCDPISEHNRLYWYRQTLGQGPEFLTYFQNEAQLEKSRLLSDRFSAERPKGSFSTLEIQRTEQGDSAMYLCASSLSAGRQETQYFGPGTRLLVL.

The chain couples TRBV4-2 to TRBJ2-1, with 12 nucleotides matching TRBD2. Germline CDR1 and CDR2: LGHNA and YNFKEQ. V was clipped by 4 bases and J by 3 bases; unmatched bases: 7. The CDR3 is 17 residues long. The chain's CDR3 is CASSPRLAGEVYNEQFF. In DNA form, the CDR3 reads TGTGCCAGCAGCCCAAGACTAGCGGGGGAGGTCTACAATGAGCAGTTCTTC.

A few counts support this clone. The rearrangement uses TRBV6-6 and TRBJ1-1; 7 bases agree with TRBD1. Trimming took 2 bases from V and 7 from J; bases not matched to a gene: 7. CDR1 and CDR2 (germline): MNHNY, SVGAGI (reference sequence). CDR3 size: 14 residues. Here the CDR3 DNA reads TGTGCCAGCAGTTACGACAGGGAGGGAGGTGAAGCTTTCTTT. Protein sequence: CASSYDREGGEAFF.